The sequence of this T cell receptor (beta chain) was determined in a study of blood T cell repertoires in COVID-19. Study as a whole: PBMCs, B-cell-depleted T cells, or T cells were the source of the cDNA or gDNA that made up the material.

Germline V gene data show CDR1 as SGHRS and CDR2 as YFSETQ. The CDR3 is made up of 19 amino acids. V trimming: 1 base; J trimming: 0 bases; junction bases outside the gene matches: 10. Per the original data handling: From reference gene primer amplification, estimates of nucleated cell counts were derived. TCRdb's copy holds only in-frame clones and misses some; the assay was immunoSEQ multiplex PCR. The D gene and trimming were derived from the DNA, and the V and J assignments and clone size from that table. Among about 220,000 clones listed, around 82% were seen once. The TCR originated in a human donor in a cohort sampled during active COVID-19. The sample comprised peripheral blood. The V and J genes are TRBV5-1 and TRBJ2-2; TRBD1 matches 9 bases. CDR3 coding DNA: TGCGCCAGCAGCTTGAGGGTTCGGACAGGGGTCACGAACACCGGGGAGCTGTTTTTT. It is translated as CASSLRVRTGVTNTGELFF.